This TCR beta chain was sequenced in a study of shared clonotypes between healthy human individuals. Study-wide findings and caveats: Non-shared clonotypes displayed generation probabilities falling below those of clonotypes present in all four donors. Larger estimated richness was generally seen in naive subsets than in memory subsets. Investigators expected sequencing depth to affect clonotype sharing among donors. Rarefaction gave evidence that sorted-subset sequencing remained incomplete despite large depth.

The method was immunoSEQ multiplex PCR; TCRdb's version includes in-frame clones alone and lacks a portion of them. There are 2 million to 3 million clones in the sample; over 85% occur only once, and 0.36% lies in the top ten. V shed 4 bases and J shed 3 bases, with 12 bases lying between them. CDR1 is SNHLY, CDR2 FYNNEI, per germline. The CDR3 covers 14 residues. Regarding this clone: What it binds is unknown.

The origin of this receptor is a young man in good health. Some clones in this sample may be carry-over from other donors' samples. Sequencing was done on a sample of naive CD4+ T cells from PBMCs. The subset denotes: CD45RA+ positively selected. The chain employs TRBV2 and TRBJ2-5, with D maybe TRBD2 (6 bases). The CDR3 DNA reads as TGTGCCAGCAGTGTCGGCGGGACTGAAGAGACCCAGTACTTC. Amino acids: CASSVGGTEETQYF.